Sequencing of this T cell receptor beta chain was carried out in a study of T cells after yellow fever vaccination. This clonotype was recorded a few times. TCRdb analysed the 5' RACE reads with MiXCR anew, one entry per CDR3 protein. The sample holds a few hundred thousand distinct CDR3 sequences, approximately 21% seen once. Germline V gene data show CDR1 as SGHKS and CDR2 as YYEKEE (reference sequence). The CDR3 is 15 amino acids. V dropped 2 bases and J dropped 6; count of bases not matched to a gene: 5. Sequences were derived from PBMCs, sampled 15 days after the yellow fever booster vaccination. The TCR originated in a young man who received the YFV17D yellow fever vaccine. The chain links TRBV5-5 to TRBJ2-2, with 9 bases identical to TRBD2. CDR3 bases: TGTGCCAGCAGCTTTTCCGGGACTAGCTCCGGGGAGCTGTTTTTT. It is translated as CASSFSGTSSGELFF.